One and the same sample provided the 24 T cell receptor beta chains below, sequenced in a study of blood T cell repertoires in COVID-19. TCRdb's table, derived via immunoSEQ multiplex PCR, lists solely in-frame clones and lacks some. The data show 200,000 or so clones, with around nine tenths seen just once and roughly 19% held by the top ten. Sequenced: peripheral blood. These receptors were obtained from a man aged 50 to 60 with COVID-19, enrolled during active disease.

The CDR3 here is CASSPAGGRETQYF. As DNA, the CDR3 is TGTGCCAGTAGCCCGGCGGGGGGGAGAGAGACCCAGTACTTC. The J gene is TRBJ2-5, the V gene TRBV19, with 9 bases that match TRBD2. The V gene's germline CDR1 is LNHDA and CDR2 SQIVND (reference sequence). V lost 6 bases to trimming and J lost 4 bases; unmatched junction nucleotides: 6. This CDR3 spans 14 amino acids.

CDR3 in DNA: TGCGCCAGCAGCTTGGCCAGCCAGCGAACAGATACGCAGTATTTT. Translation: CASSLASQRTDTQYF. V usage is TRBV5-1 and J usage is TRBJ2-3; D is unclear. The germline V gene has CDR1 SGHRS and CDR2 YFSETQ. CDR3 size: 15 residues. Trimming took 0 bases from V and 3 from J, leaving 11 bases between them.

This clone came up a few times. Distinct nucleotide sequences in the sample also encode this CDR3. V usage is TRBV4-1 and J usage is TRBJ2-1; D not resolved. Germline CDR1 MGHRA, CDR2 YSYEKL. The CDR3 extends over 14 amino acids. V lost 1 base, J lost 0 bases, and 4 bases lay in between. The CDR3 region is CASSQASSYNEQFF. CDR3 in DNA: TGCGCCAGCAGCCAAGCGAGCTCCTACAATGAGCAGTTCTTC.

CDR3 coding DNA: TGTGCCAGCAGCTTAAACCGGGGGAGCTACAATGAGCAGTTCTTC. As protein: CASSLNRGSYNEQFF. The chain carries TRBV7-3 and TRBJ2-1; D might be TRBD2 (6 bases). V was pared by 1 base and J by 3 bases, with 10 bases between. This CDR3 has 15 amino acids. Germline V gene lookup returns CDR1 SGHTA and CDR2 FQGTGA. Together with reference TRBV7-3 and TRBJ2-1, the CDR3 gives the full variable domain: GAGVSQTPSNKVTEKGKYVELRCDPISGHTALYWYRQSLGQGPEFLIYFQGTGAADDSGLPNDRFFAVRPEGSVSTLKIQRTERGDSAVYLCASSLNRGSYNEQFFGPGTRLTVL.

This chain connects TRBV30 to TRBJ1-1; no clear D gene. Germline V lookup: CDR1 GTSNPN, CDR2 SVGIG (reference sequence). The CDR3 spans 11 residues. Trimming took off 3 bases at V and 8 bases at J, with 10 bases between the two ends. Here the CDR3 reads CAWRQLREAFF. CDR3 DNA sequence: TGTGCCTGGAGACAGCTCAGGGAAGCTTTCTTT. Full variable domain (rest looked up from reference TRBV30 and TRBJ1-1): SQTIHQWPATLVQPVGSPLSLECTVEGTSNPNLYWYRQAAGRGLQLLFYSVGIGQISSEVPQNLSASRPQDRQFILSSKKLLLSDSGFYLCAWRQLREAFFGQGTRLTVV.

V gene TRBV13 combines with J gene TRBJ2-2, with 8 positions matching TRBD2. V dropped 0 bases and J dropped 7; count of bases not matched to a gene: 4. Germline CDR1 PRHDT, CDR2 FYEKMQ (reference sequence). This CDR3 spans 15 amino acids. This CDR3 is CASSLGLAGIGELFF. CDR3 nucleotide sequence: TGTGCCAGCAGCTTAGGCCTAGCGGGTATCGGGGAGCTGTTTTTT.

The CDR3 is CASSPGGTGELFF. The CDR3 bases are TGTGCCAGCAGCCCTGGAGGAACCGGGGAGCTGTTTTTT. The chain combines TRBV9 with TRBJ2-2, with D perhaps matching TRBD2 (5 bases). Trimming left V 4 bases short and J 5 bases short, with 9 bases between. CDR1 and CDR2 from the germline V gene are SGDLS and YYNGEE. The CDR3 has 13 amino acids.

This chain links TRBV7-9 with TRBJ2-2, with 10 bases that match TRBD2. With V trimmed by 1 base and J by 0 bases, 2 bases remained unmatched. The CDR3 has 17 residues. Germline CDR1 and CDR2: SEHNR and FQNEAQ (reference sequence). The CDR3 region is CASSLGTSGSNTGELFF. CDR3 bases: TGTGCCAGCAGCTTAGGGACTAGCGGATCGAACACCGGGGAGCTGTTTTTT.

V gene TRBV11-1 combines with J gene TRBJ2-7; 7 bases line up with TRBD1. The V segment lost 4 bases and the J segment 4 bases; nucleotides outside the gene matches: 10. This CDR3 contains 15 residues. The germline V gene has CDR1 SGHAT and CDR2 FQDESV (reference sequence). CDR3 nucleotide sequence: TGTGCCAGCAGCTCACGGCAGGGGGTCTTGTACGAGCAGTACTTC. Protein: CASSSRQGVLYEQYF.

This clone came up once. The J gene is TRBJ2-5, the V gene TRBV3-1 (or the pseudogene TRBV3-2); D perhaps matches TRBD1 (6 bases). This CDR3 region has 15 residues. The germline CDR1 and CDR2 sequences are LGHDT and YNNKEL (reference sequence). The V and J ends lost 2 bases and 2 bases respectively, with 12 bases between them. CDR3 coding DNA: TGTGCCAGCAGCCAACGTGGACAGCAACAAGAGACCCAGTACTTC. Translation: CASSQRGQQQETQYF.

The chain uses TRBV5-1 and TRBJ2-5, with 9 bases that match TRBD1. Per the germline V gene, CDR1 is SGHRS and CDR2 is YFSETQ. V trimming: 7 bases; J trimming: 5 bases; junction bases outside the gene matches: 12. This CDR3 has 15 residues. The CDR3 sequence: CASGRTGEAGETQYF. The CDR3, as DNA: TGCGCCAGCGGTAGGACAGGGGAAGCGGGGGAGACCCAGTACTTC.

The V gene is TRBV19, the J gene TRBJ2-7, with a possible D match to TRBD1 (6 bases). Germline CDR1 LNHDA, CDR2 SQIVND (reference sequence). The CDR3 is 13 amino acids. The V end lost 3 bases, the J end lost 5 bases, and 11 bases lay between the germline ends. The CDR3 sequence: CASSMWGLHEQYF. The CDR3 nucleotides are TGTGCCAGTAGTATGTGGGGGCTCCACGAGCAGTACTTC. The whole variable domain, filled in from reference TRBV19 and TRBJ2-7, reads DGGITQSPKYLFRKEGQNVTLSCEQNLNHDAMYWYRQDPGQGLRLIYYSQIVNDFQKGDIAEGYSVSREKKESFPLTVTSAQKNPTAFYLCASSMWGLHEQYFGPGTRLTVT.

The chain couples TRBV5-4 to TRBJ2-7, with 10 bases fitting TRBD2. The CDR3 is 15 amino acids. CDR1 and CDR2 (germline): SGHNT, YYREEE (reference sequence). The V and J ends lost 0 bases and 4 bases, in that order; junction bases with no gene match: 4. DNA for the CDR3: TGTGCCAGCAGCTTGGCCAAGCGGGGGGGGTACGAGCAGTACTTC. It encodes CASSLAKRGGYEQYF.

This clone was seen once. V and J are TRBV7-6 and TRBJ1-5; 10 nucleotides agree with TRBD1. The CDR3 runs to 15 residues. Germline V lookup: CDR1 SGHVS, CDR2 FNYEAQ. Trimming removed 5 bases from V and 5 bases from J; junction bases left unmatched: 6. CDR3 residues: CASSLGTGEDQPQHF. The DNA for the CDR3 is TGTGCCAGCAGCCTAGGGACAGGGGAGGATCAGCCCCAGCATTTT.

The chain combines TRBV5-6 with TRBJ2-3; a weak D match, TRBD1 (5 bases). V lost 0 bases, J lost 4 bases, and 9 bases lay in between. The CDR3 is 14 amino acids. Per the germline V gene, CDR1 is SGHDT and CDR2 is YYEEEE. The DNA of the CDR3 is TGTGCCAGCAGCTTGGGGGGCTGGGCAGATACGCAGTATTTT. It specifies CASSLGGWADTQYF. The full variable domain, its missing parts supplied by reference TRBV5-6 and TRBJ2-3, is DAGVTQSPTHLIKTRGQQVTLRCSPKSGHDTVSWYQQALGQGPQFIFQYYEEEERQRGNFPDRFSGHQFPNYSSELNVNALLLGDSALYLCASSLGGWADTQYFGPGTRLTVL.

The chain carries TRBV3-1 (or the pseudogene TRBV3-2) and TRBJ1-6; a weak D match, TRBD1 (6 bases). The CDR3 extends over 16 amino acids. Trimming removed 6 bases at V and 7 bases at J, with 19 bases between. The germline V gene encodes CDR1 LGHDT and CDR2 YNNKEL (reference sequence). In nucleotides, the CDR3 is TGTGCCAGCAGAGACGGACAGCACTTTCCGAATTCACCCCTCCACTTT. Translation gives CASRDGQHFPNSPLHF.

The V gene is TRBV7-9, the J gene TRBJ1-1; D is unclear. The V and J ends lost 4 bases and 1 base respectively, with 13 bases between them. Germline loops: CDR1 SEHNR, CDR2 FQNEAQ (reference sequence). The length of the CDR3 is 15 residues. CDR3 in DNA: TGTGCCAGCAGCTCCCTCCGGCCGGGGAACACTGAAGCTTTCTTT. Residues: CASSSLRPGNTEAFF. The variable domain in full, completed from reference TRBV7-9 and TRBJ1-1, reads DTGVSQNPRHKITKRGQNVTFRCDPISEHNRLYWYRQTLGQGPEFLTYFQNEAQLEKSRLLSDRFSAERPKGSFSTLEIQRTEQGDSAMYLCASSSLRPGNTEAFFGQGTRLTVV.

CDR3 sequence: CASSESRNLLYNEQFF. DNA of the CDR3: TGCGCCAGCAGTGAGTCCCGAAATTTACTTTACAATGAGCAGTTCTTC. The chain employs TRBV10-1 and TRBJ2-1; D gene ambiguous. Germline CDR1 is WNHNN and CDR2 is SYGVQD (reference sequence). The germline V and J ends were trimmed by 0 bases and 4 bases, with 13 bases remaining between them. The CDR3 is 16 amino acids.

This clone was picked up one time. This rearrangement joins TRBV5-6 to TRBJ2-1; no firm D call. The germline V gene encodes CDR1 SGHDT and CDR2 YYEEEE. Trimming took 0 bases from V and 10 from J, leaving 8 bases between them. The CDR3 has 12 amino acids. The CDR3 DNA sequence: TGTGCCAGCAGCTTGGGCCCACTGGAGCAGTTCTTC. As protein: CASSLGPLEQFF.

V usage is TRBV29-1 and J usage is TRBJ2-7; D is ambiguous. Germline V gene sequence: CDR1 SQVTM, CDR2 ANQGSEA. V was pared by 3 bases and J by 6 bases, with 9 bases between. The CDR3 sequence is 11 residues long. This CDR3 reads CSVDLGTEQYF. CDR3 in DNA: TGCAGCGTTGACTTGGGCACCGAGCAGTACTTC.

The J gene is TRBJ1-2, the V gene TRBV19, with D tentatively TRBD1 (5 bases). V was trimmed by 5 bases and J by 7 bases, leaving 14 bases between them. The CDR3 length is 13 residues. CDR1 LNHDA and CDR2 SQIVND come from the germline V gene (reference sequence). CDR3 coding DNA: TGTGCCAGTAGTGCAGGACAAAACGGTGGCTACACCTTC. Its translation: CASSAGQNGGYTF.

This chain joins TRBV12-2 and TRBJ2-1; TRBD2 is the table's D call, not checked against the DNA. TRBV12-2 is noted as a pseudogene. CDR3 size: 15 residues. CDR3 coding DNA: TGTGCAAGTCGCTTACAACTAGCGGGGGGGAATGAGCAGTTCTTC. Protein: CASRLQLAGGNEQFF.

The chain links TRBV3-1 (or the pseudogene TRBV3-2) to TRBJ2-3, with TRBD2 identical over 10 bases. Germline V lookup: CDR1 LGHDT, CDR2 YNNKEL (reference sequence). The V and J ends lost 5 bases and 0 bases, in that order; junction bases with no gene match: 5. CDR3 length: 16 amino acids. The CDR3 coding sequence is TGTGCCAGCAGCAGCCCTAGCGGGGGAAGCACAGATACGCAGTATTTT. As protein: CASSSPSGGSTDTQYF.

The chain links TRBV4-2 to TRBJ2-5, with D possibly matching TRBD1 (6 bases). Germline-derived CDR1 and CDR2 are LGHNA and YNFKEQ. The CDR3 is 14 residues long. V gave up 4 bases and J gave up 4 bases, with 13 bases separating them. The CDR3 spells CASSRDRSAETQYF. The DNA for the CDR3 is TGTGCCAGCAGCCGAGACAGGTCCGCAGAGACCCAGTACTTC.